The entry below gives a single T cell receptor beta chain sequence along with its context. Germline lookup yields CDR1 SGHVS and CDR2 FQNEAQ. This CDR3 spans 16 amino acids. The germline V and J ends were trimmed by 3 bases and 3 bases, with 18 bases remaining between them. This specimen comes from a study of CD8 T cells in ankylosing spondylitis. The TCR beta libraries were generated through quantitative 5'-RACE incorporating molecular barcodes. In TCRdb, the 5' RACE reads were re-called with MiXCR into one record per CDR3 protein. The profile shows approximately 340,000 distinct CDR3 sequences, roughly 14% of them singletons.

This receptor was obtained from a male donor with ankylosing spondylitis or in good health (not recorded which). The chain employs TRBV7-8 and TRBJ2-7; D possibly uses TRBD1 or TRBD2 (6 bases each). Source material: blood, either unsorted or a sorted T cell fraction (not recorded which). The CDR3 region is CASSFRGGWDYYEQYF. CDR3 DNA: TGTGCCAGCAGCTTTAGAGGGGGGTGGGATTACTACGAGCAGTACTTC.